The 19 T cell receptor beta chains below all came from one sample that was sequenced in a study of early T cells in non-severe SARS-CoV-2 infection. TCRdb reprocessed the 5' RACE reads via MiXCR and lists one record per CDR3 protein. The sample contains under 65,000 distinct CDR3 sequences, approximately 12% of which appear only once. Sample: whole blood. These receptors all come from an adult who was a healthcare worker with PCR-confirmed SARS-CoV-2 infection or an uninfected control (not recorded which).

This clonotype was observed a handful of times. This chain joins TRBV7-6 and TRBJ2-1, with 9 nucleotides matching TRBD1. V gave up 5 bases and J gave up 6 bases; unmatched junction bases: 11. The CDR3 is 16 amino acids. The germline CDR1 and CDR2 sequences are SGHVS and FNYEAQ. The CDR3 spells CASSTTGTGPSNEQFF. CDR3 in DNA: TGTGCCAGCAGCACTACCGGGACAGGGCCCTCCAATGAGCAGTTCTTC.

This clonotype showed up many times. The V and J genes are TRBV4-1 and TRBJ1-1; D is unresolved. V was pared by 1 base and J by 2 bases, with 11 bases between. Germline CDR1 and CDR2: MGHRA and YSYEKL. The CDR3 has 15 residues. CDR3: CASSQGGQVNTEAFF. CDR3 DNA sequence: TGCGCCAGCAGCCAAGGGGGTCAGGTTAACACTGAAGCTTTCTTT.

This clonotype was detected a few times. The chain recombines TRBV4-3 with TRBJ2-3; D unclear. The V gene lost 1 base and the J gene lost 1 base, with 15 bases spanning the gap. CDR1 and CDR2 (germline): LGHNA, YSLEER. This CDR3 is built from 17 residues. CDR3 coding DNA: TGCGCCAGCAGCCAAGGGCCTGCGCAGGTCGGCACAGATACGCAGTATTTT. Its protein is CASSQGPAQVGTDTQYF.

The J gene is TRBJ2-3, the V gene TRBV20-1; no firm D call. The V end was cut by 3 bases, the J end by 6 bases, with 13 bases between. CDR3 length equals 13 residues. CDR1 is DFQATT, CDR2 SNEGSKA, per germline (reference sequence). CDR3 DNA: TGCAGTGCTAGTAGTCCCGCCGGTGATACGCAGTATTTT. Its protein is CSASSPAGDTQYF.

The V call is TRBV7-2, the J call TRBJ2-1; 12 bases agree with TRBD2. Germline V gene lookup returns CDR1 SGHTA and CDR2 FQGNSA. The V gene end was trimmed by 4 bases and the J gene end by 15 bases; junction bases not matched to a gene: 4. CDR3 length: 12 residues. The CDR3 nucleotides read TGTGCCAGCAGCTCTAGCGGGGGGGCCCCGTTCTTC. Residues: CASSSSGGAPFF.

The J gene is TRBJ2-7, the V gene TRBV6-5, with 8 positions matching TRBD1. J gave up 7 bases and V 6 bases, and 8 bases lay outside the gene matches. Looked up from germline, CDR1 is MNHEY and CDR2 is SVGAGI. The CDR3 contains 13 residues. Here the CDR3 DNA reads TGTGCCAGCAGGTCGACAGGGGTTGGGGAGCAGTACTTC. Its protein is CASRSTGVGEQYF.

This clonotype appeared many times. This chain's CDR3 is CASSLGQGALNYGYTF. DNA of the CDR3: TGTGCCAGCAGTTTGGGACAGGGGGCTCTGAACTATGGCTACACCTTC. The chain employs TRBV12-3 or TRBV12-4 and TRBJ1-2, with 12 bases that match TRBD1. V lost 3 bases, J lost 2 bases, and 4 bases stayed unmatched. The CDR3 consists of 16 residues.

This clonotype showed up just a few times. The V call is TRBV11-3, the J call TRBJ2-5; TRBD1 might be the D (6 bases). Germline values: CDR1 SGHNT, CDR2 YENEEA. The length of the CDR3 is 13 residues. Trimming removed 5 bases at V and 5 bases at J, with 12 bases between. CDR3 protein: CASSLSQGETQYF. The CDR3 coding sequence is TGTGCCAGCAGCCTCTCCCAGGGGGAGACCCAGTACTTC.

V usage is TRBV11-3 and J usage is TRBJ2-3, with D perhaps given as TRBD1 or TRBD2 (6 bases each). The CDR3 totals 18 residues. Germline V gene lookup returns CDR1 SGHNT and CDR2 YENEEA. Trimming took 5 bases from V and 5 from J, leaving 26 bases between them. The CDR3 DNA reads as TGTGCCAGCAGCGAGGGGTATTGGGGGGCGCCCCTGGAAGATACGCAGTATTTT. It specifies CASSEGYWGAPLEDTQYF.

The chain couples TRBV4-2 to TRBJ1-6; no reliable D call. Deletions cut 6 bases from V and 5 bases from J, with 11 bases between. This CDR3 contains 14 residues. The germline V gene encodes CDR1 LGHNA and CDR2 YNFKEQ. This chain's CDR3 is CASRGSGDNSPLHF. CDR3 nucleotide sequence: TGTGCCAGCAGGGGCAGCGGGGATAATTCACCCCTCCACTTT.

This clonotype appeared many times. The V call is TRBV19, the J call TRBJ2-5, with 7 bases matching TRBD2. The CDR3 covers 14 residues. Germline assignment: CDR1 LNHDA and CDR2 SQIVND (reference sequence). J lost 9 bases, V lost 8 bases, and 15 bases had no gene match. The CDR3 region is CASRPGGGHGAQYF. The CDR3 nucleotides read TGTGCCAGTCGACCCGGCGGGGGTCATGGGGCCCAGTACTTC.

The genes are TRBV4-3 and TRBJ2-2, with D unresolved. Trimming pared 4 bases from V and 6 bases from J, leaving 6 bases between. The CDR3 is 12 residues long. The germline V gene encodes CDR1 LGHNA and CDR2 YSLEER. CDR3 nucleotides: TGCGCCAGCAGCCCAGTGGCCGGGGAGCTGTTTTTT. It specifies CASSPVAGELFF.

The J gene is TRBJ1-6, the V gene TRBV10-3; D is unresolved. V was cut by 2 bases and J by 7 bases, with 3 bases left in between. The CDR3 contains 12 residues. Germline-derived CDR1 and CDR2 are ENHRY and SYGVKD. CDR3 residues: CAISEGNSPLHF. The CDR3 bases are TGTGCCATCAGTGAGGGGAATTCACCCCTCCACTTT.

This clonotype came up a few times. This rearrangement joins TRBV5-6 to TRBJ1-2; D ambiguous. The V gene lost 1 base and the J gene lost 5 bases, with 15 bases spanning the gap. This CDR3 contains 15 residues. Looked up from germline, CDR1 is SGHDT and CDR2 is YYEEEE. CDR3: CASSLSVGRTYGYTF. CDR3 nucleotides: TGTGCCAGCAGCTTGTCAGTGGGCAGAACGTATGGCTACACCTTC.

This clonotype was seen many times. V gene TRBV7-2 combines with J gene TRBJ2-7, with 9 bases that match TRBD1. The germline gives CDR1 SGHTA, CDR2 FQGNSA. J was trimmed by 7 bases and V by 3 bases; bases with no gene match: 10. CDR3 size: 15 residues. CDR3 region: CASSFSGTGPFEQYF. CDR3 bases: TGTGCCAGCAGCTTCTCCGGGACAGGGCCCTTTGAGCAGTACTTC.

This clonotype turned up a few times. The chain carries TRBV11-3 and TRBJ2-1, with 10 bases lining up with TRBD1. Germline loops: CDR1 SGHNT, CDR2 YENEEA. V trimming: 5 bases; J trimming: 6 bases; junction bases outside the gene matches: 10. This CDR3 is 16 amino acids long. This CDR3 reads CASSESRQGAGNEQFF. The CDR3 coding sequence is TGTGCCAGCAGCGAATCGAGACAGGGGGCCGGCAATGAGCAGTTCTTC.

The V gene is TRBV11-2, the J gene TRBJ1-5; TRBD1 is a possible D gene (5 bases). This CDR3 is built from 14 residues. CDR1 and CDR2 from the germline V gene are SGHAT and FQNNGV. V was shortened by 5 bases and J by 7 bases, with 15 bases between the two germline ends. This CDR3 reads CASSNQGAGQPQHF. In DNA, the CDR3 is TGTGCCAGCAGCAACCAGGGCGCGGGACAGCCCCAGCATTTT.

CDR3 in DNA: TGCAGTGCTAGTCGGACAGGGGTACACAATGAGCAGTTCTTC. Its translation is CSASRTGVHNEQFF. The V and J genes are TRBV20-1 and TRBJ2-1; 9 bases map to TRBD1. Per germline, CDR1 DFQATT and CDR2 SNEGSKA (reference sequence). Unmatched junction bases numbered 5, after V lost 3 bases and J lost 5 bases. The CDR3 totals 14 residues.

The chain joins TRBV18 to TRBJ2-3; D possibly corresponds to TRBD2 (5 bases). The CDR3 extends over 18 amino acids. The ends were cut back, 3 bases at V and 0 bases at J, with 19 bases in the middle. Germline loops: CDR1 KGHSH, CDR2 LQKENI. The CDR3 coding sequence is TGTGCCAGCTCACCTAGTCGACGGGGATGGCTTAGCACAGATACGCAGTATTTT. It specifies CASSPSRRGWLSTDTQYF.